This T cell receptor (beta chain) was captured in a study of blood T cells in healthy people across ages. Whole-study context: The capture of about one barcoded beta molecule per two T cells was achieved by template switching.

The CDR3 consists of 19 residues. Germline-derived CDR1 and CDR2 are MGHRA and YSYEKL. V lost 0 bases to trimming and J lost 0 bases; unmatched junction nucleotides: 6. Whole-study results and caveats: There were more naive CD4+ cells and higher diversity in long-lived donors than in aged donors.

This clonotype was recorded a few times. No antigen is known for it. Alongside a J-beta primer mix, a sample-barcoded 5' primer served in a second PCR lasting about 6 to 11 cycles. TCRdb analysed the 5' RACE reads with MiXCR anew, one entry per CDR3 protein. The sample shows around 500,000 distinct CDR3 sequences, less than 60% of them seen only once. The clonotype was recovered from an elderly man in good health. Sequenced: blood. V is TRBV4-1 and J is TRBJ2-7, with 15 nucleotides matching TRBD2. CDR3: CASSQDSGTSGRSSYEQYF. Written as DNA, the CDR3 is TGCGCCAGCAGCCAAGATTCGGGGACTAGCGGGAGGAGCTCCTACGAGCAGTACTTC.